The 25 T cell receptor beta chains below come from one sample, sequenced in a study of blood T cell repertoires in COVID-19. Some clones are missing from TCRdb's copy, which holds only in-frame ones; the method was immunoSEQ multiplex PCR. This sample has about 22,000 clones, with 90% found just once. The material sequenced was peripheral blood. The receptors originated from a man between 65 and 80 years old with acute or convalescent COVID-19.

A note on this clone: Other nucleotide sequences from this sample produce the same CDR3. The chain recombines TRBV25-1 with TRBJ1-2; 7 bases agree with TRBD1. Germline-derived CDR1 and CDR2 are MGHDK and SYGVNS. V was pared by 1 base and J by 1 base, with 3 bases of the junction left unmatched. CDR3 size: 15 residues. DNA of the CDR3: TGTGCCAGCAGTGAATCAGGGACAGTTAACTATGGCTACACCTTC. The encoded protein is CASSESGTVNYGYTF.

J is TRBJ2-3 and V is TRBV18; no reliable D call. The V gene's germline CDR1 is KGHSH and CDR2 LQKENI. Trimming took 2 bases from V and 7 from J, leaving 7 bases between them. The CDR3 sequence is 12 residues long. CDR3 residues: CASSPFAYTQYF. The CDR3 coding sequence is TGTGCCAGCTCACCATTTGCGTATACGCAGTATTTT.

The rearrangement links TRBV19 to TRBJ2-3; perhaps TRBD2 as D (5 bases). This CDR3 region has 15 residues. CDR1 and CDR2 from the germline V gene are LNHDA and SQIVND (reference sequence). V lost 4 bases and J 1 base, leaving 12 bases between the germline ends. CDR3 in DNA: TGTGCCAGTAGTAAGCCGGGGTCCGGCACAGATACGCAGTATTTT. As protein: CASSKPGSGTDTQYF.

The sample holds one count of this clone. The chain combines TRBV3-1 (or the pseudogene TRBV3-2) with TRBJ2-7; 7 nucleotides line up with TRBD2. The CDR3 is 15 residues long. Germline V gene lookup returns CDR1 LGHDT and CDR2 YNNKEL (reference sequence). The J segment lost 3 bases and the V segment lost 1 base, leaving 6 bases of the junction unmatched. The CDR3 region is CASSQGLSGNYEQYF. CDR3 coding DNA: TGTGCCAGCAGCCAAGGGCTCAGCGGGAACTACGAGCAGTACTTC.

The chain uses TRBV6-5 and TRBJ2-2; 12 bases agree with TRBD1. This CDR3 contains 14 residues. J lost 11 bases, V lost 7 bases, and 8 bases had no gene match. Germline V lookup: CDR1 MNHEY, CDR2 SVGAGI. The chain's CDR3 is CASTKPGTGGELFF. As DNA, the CDR3 is TGTGCCAGCACCAAACCCGGGACAGGGGGCGAGCTGTTTTTT.

The rearrangement links TRBV5-1 to TRBJ2-1, with TRBD1 matching over 7 bases. Germline-derived CDR1 and CDR2 are SGHRS and YFSETQ. The CDR3 length is 16 residues. Trimming removed 5 bases from V and 0 bases from J; junction bases left unmatched: 8. CDR3 region: CASRLTGQVSYNEQFF. CDR3 in DNA: TGCGCCAGCAGACTCACCGGACAGGTCTCCTACAATGAGCAGTTCTTC.

This clone was recorded once. The chain joins TRBV30 to TRBJ1-5; D unclear. This CDR3 is 13 amino acids long. V was pared by 3 bases and J by 2 bases, with 8 bases between. Germline V gene data show CDR1 as GTSNPN and CDR2 as SVGIG (reference sequence). The CDR3 sequence: CAWRGERNQPQHF. The DNA of the CDR3 is TGTGCCTGGAGGGGAGAGCGCAATCAGCCCCAGCATTTT.

This chain links TRBV30 with TRBJ2-3, with TRBD2 matching over 10 bases. The junction had 3 bases not matched to a gene; V was cut back by 0 bases and J by 3 bases. Germline lookup yields CDR1 GTSNPN and CDR2 SVGIG (reference sequence). This CDR3 region has 15 residues. The CDR3 protein is CAWSVRTSGTDTQYF. CDR3 in DNA: TGTGCCTGGAGTGTTAGGACTAGCGGAACAGATACGCAGTATTTT.

The chain links TRBV19 to TRBJ2-1, with TRBD2 matching over 13 bases. Unmatched junction bases numbered 12, after V lost 7 bases and J lost 0 bases. This CDR3 contains 19 residues. Per the germline V gene, CDR1 is LNHDA and CDR2 is SQIVND (reference sequence). CDR3 protein: CASKRTSGGAFLSYNEQFF. CDR3 coding DNA: TGTGCCAGTAAGCGGACTAGCGGGGGAGCTTTCCTCTCCTACAATGAGCAGTTCTTC.

The chain has TRBV19 and TRBJ2-1; TRBD1 is a possible D gene (7 bases). The germline gives CDR1 LNHDA, CDR2 SQIVND (reference sequence). This CDR3 comprises 14 residues. Trimming pared 4 bases from V and 9 bases from J, leaving 16 bases between. The CDR3 is CASSSGTAVAEQFF. The CDR3, as DNA: TGTGCCAGTAGTAGCGGGACAGCCGTTGCTGAGCAGTTCTTC.

This clone was seen a handful of times. The rearrangement links TRBV5-5 to TRBJ1-6, with TRBD1 as a possible D gene (5 bases). Germline CDR1 SGHKS, CDR2 YYEKEE (reference sequence). Deletions cut 0 bases from V and 8 bases from J, with 12 bases between. The CDR3 has 15 residues. CDR3 residues: CASSLEAGGDSPLHF. The CDR3, as DNA: TGTGCCAGCAGCTTGGAGGCGGGGGGGGATTCACCCCTCCACTTT.

The rearrangement links TRBV6-5 to TRBJ1-2; TRBD1 agrees at 11 bases. The CDR3 is 15 residues long. V trimming: 7 bases; J trimming: 6 bases; junction bases outside the gene matches: 10. Germline V gives CDR1 MNHEY, CDR2 SVGAGI. CDR3 in DNA: TGTGCCAGCACGGAGGACAGGGGGCTATGGGATGGCTACACCTTC. The encoded protein is CASTEDRGLWDGYTF.

This chain links TRBV10-3 with TRBJ1-5; D may be TRBD1 (6 bases). V lost 0 bases and J lost 6, with 12 bases in between. The germline V gene has CDR1 ENHRY and CDR2 SYGVKD. The CDR3 is 15 residues long. In DNA, the CDR3 is TGTGCCATCAGTGAGTCGCAGGGGTCCGGTCAGCCCCAGCATTTT. Translated: CAISESQGSGQPQHF.

This sequence joins TRBV7-2 and TRBJ2-1; D is perhaps TRBD1 (5 bases). The germline gives CDR1 SGHTA, CDR2 FQGNSA. V lost 0 bases, J lost 0 bases, and 12 bases lay in between. This CDR3 comprises 17 residues. The CDR3 nucleotides are TGTGCCAGCAGCTTAGCGGTACCCAGGGTCTCCTACAATGAGCAGTTCTTC. It yields the protein CASSLAVPRVSYNEQFF.

The chain's CDR3 is CASSLDPSGRSGELFF. CDR3 coding DNA: TGTGCCAGCAGCTTAGATCCTAGCGGGAGGTCCGGGGAGCTGTTTTTT. The V call is TRBV11-2, the J call TRBJ2-2, with 11 bases that match TRBD2. After removal of 0 bases from V and 6 bases from J, the junction contained 3 bases not matched to a gene. The CDR3 runs 16 residues. Germline lookup yields CDR1 SGHAT and CDR2 FQNNGV.

V and J are TRBV19 and TRBJ2-2; the match to TRBD2 covers 12 bases. The junction had 6 bases not matched to a gene; V was cut back by 3 bases and J by 4 bases. The germline V gene has CDR1 LNHDA and CDR2 SQIVND (reference sequence). The CDR3 contains 17 residues. CDR3 sequence: CASSIETSGGFTGELFF. CDR3 DNA sequence: TGTGCCAGTAGTATTGAGACTAGCGGGGGATTCACCGGGGAGCTGTTTTTT.

This chain uses TRBV6-5 with TRBJ1-3; 9 bases are shared with TRBD1. The germline V gene has CDR1 MNHEY and CDR2 SVGAGI. The CDR3 has 14 amino acids. V was clipped by 4 bases and J by 10 bases; unmatched bases: 8. The CDR3 DNA reads as TGTGCCAGCAGTTGGGGGACAGGGCAGAAGACCATATATTTT. The encoded protein is CASSWGTGQKTIYF.

The CDR3 DNA reads as TGTGCCAGCAGCTTGGAAGGGGAGGGATTCTACGAGCAGTACTTC. Translated, it gives CASSLEGEGFYEQYF. The chain links TRBV5-4 to TRBJ2-7; 7 nucleotides align to TRBD2. The CDR3 is 15 amino acids. Trimming took 0 bases from V and 3 from J; bases not matched to a gene: 6. Germline CDR1 is SGHNT and CDR2 is YYREEE (reference sequence).

DNA for the CDR3: TGTGCCAGCAGCCAAAGGACTAGCGGGGGGGCAACCGGGGAGCTGTTTTTT. Translated: CASSQRTSGGATGELFF. The genes are TRBV3-1 (or the pseudogene TRBV3-2) and TRBJ2-2, with TRBD2 matching over 15 bases. The V and J ends lost 2 bases and 5 bases, in that order; junction bases with no gene match: 3. The germline V gene has CDR1 LGHDT and CDR2 YNNKEL (reference sequence). The CDR3 covers 17 residues.

This chain connects TRBV30 to TRBJ1-1, with 7 positions matching TRBD1. The ends lost 5 bases at V and 5 bases at J; junction bases unmatched: 8. The V gene's germline CDR1 is GTSNPN and CDR2 SVGIG (reference sequence). The CDR3 contains 13 residues. In DNA form, the CDR3 reads TGTGCCTGGTCCCTACAGGGGAGGACTGAAGCTTTCTTT. Its translation: CAWSLQGRTEAFF.

CDR3 residues: CASSQIDRGGNTIYF. The CDR3 DNA reads as TGCGCCAGCAGCCAAATAGACAGGGGTGGAAACACCATATATTTT. The V and J genes are TRBV4-3 and TRBJ1-3; 8 bases agree with TRBD1. This CDR3 spans 15 amino acids. V dropped 2 bases and J dropped 3; count of bases not matched to a gene: 3. Germline V gene lookup returns CDR1 LGHNA and CDR2 YSLEER.

The genes are TRBV6-2 or TRBV6-3 and TRBJ2-7; 11 bases agree with TRBD2. Germline CDR1 and CDR2: MNHEY and SVGEGT. V gave up 4 bases and J gave up 3 bases; unmatched junction bases: 5. The CDR3 covers 15 residues. As DNA, the CDR3 is TGTGCCAGCAGTTTAGCGGGAGGGAATCTCTACGAGCAGTACTTC. Translation: CASSLAGGNLYEQYF.

V is TRBV7-9 and J is TRBJ1-2; TRBD1 matches 8 bases. This CDR3 is built from 12 residues. V gave up 6 bases and J gave up 6 bases; unmatched junction bases: 3. Germline-derived CDR1 and CDR2 are SEHNR and FQNEAQ (reference sequence). CDR3 sequence reads: CASRQGADGYTF. In DNA, the CDR3 is TGTGCCAGCAGGCAGGGGGCGGATGGCTACACCTTC.

The chain couples TRBV19 to TRBJ2-3; 8 bases align to TRBD2. The CDR3 contains 15 residues. V lost 1 base to trimming and J lost 0 bases; unmatched junction nucleotides: 0. CDR1 and CDR2 from the germline V gene are LNHDA and SQIVND (reference sequence). The CDR3 nucleotides are TGTGCCAGTAGTATAGGGACTAGCAGCACAGATACGCAGTATTTT. Translation gives CASSIGTSSTDTQYF. Drawing the rest from reference TRBV19 and TRBJ2-3, the complete variable domain is DGGITQSPKYLFRKEGQNVTLSCEQNLNHDAMYWYRQDPGQGLRLIYYSQIVNDFQKGDIAEGYSVSREKKESFPLTVTSAQKNPTAFYLCASSIGTSSTDTQYFGPGTRLTVL.

The chain uses TRBV28 and TRBJ1-5; TRBD1 agrees at 10 bases. J lost 6 bases, V lost 5 bases, and 7 bases had no gene match. The CDR3 totals 15 residues. CDR1 MDHEN and CDR2 SYDVKM come from the germline V gene. The CDR3 protein is CASSMPGQGSQPQHF. DNA for the CDR3: TGTGCCAGCAGTATGCCGGGACAGGGGAGTCAGCCCCAGCATTTT.